This entry describes one TCR beta chain. Its specificity is unknown. The data were obtained in a study of STAT3 mutations in large granular lymphocyte leukemia. Study results and caveats: No sample exists from the first appearance of each clone. Every T-LGLL patient had at least one immunodominant TCRbeta clonotype. In several patients, dominant TCR clone burden exceeded STAT3 mutant burden, suggesting STAT3 mutation arose secondarily. In about 30% of the 18 patients, new TCR clonotypes emerged after therapy.

V was trimmed by 6 bases and J by 4 bases, leaving 12 bases between them. CDR1 is MDHEN and CDR2 is SYDVKM in the germline V gene. This CDR3 has 13 amino acids. Average productive template count per sample was around 40,000. Using immunoSEQ multiplex PCR, the repertoire was profiled, and TCRdb retains in-frame clones only, with some absent. The sample holds roughly 2,600 clones; 80% to 90% are singletons and the top ten take under 95%. V and J are TRBV28 and TRBJ1-2; D possibly corresponds to TRBD1 (5 bases). The sequenced material came from peripheral blood mononuclear cells. This TCR came from a woman aged 65 to 85 with T-cell large granular lymphocyte leukemia. Some clones in this sample may be carry-over from other donors' samples. CDR3 residues: CASRPQGIYGYTF. In DNA, the CDR3 is TGTGCCAGCAGACCGCAGGGCATCTATGGCTACACCTTC.